This TCR beta chain was identified in a study of blood T cell repertoires in COVID-19. Background on the study: The samples span acute and convalescent COVID-19 from the United States, Italy and Spain. The analysed material was cDNA or gDNA that came from T cells, B-cell-depleted T cells, or PBMCs.

J lost 0 bases, V lost 3 bases, and 7 bases had no gene match. The CDR3 length is 17 residues. Per the germline V gene, CDR1 is SGHTA and CDR2 is FQGNSA. In its sample, this clone was seen once. Participant-given clinical history determined each cohort assignment. Symptom resolution, clearance, or two negative PCRs marked donors in Cohort 3 as recovered. Repertoires were generated with immunoSEQ multiplex PCR, while TCRdb's copy carries only in-frame clones and drops some. Of 300,000 or so clones listed, approximately 90% are singletons. Sequencing was carried out using PBMCs or T cells enriched from blood (not recorded which). This chain connects TRBV7-2 to TRBJ2-3; 9 bases agree with TRBD1. The receptor's source is a woman aged 25 to 39 who had recovered from COVID-19. The CDR3 DNA follows: TGTGCCAGCAGCTTCCCAGACAGGGGGTCTAGCACAGATACGCAGTATTTT. This translates into CASSFPDRGSSTDTQYF.